One and the same sample provided the 15 T cell receptor beta chains below, sequenced in a study of cytomegalovirus exposure and HLA in healthy donors. 60 Vbeta and 13 Jbeta primers were used in PCR. Here immunoSEQ multiplex PCR was the method, and the copy in TCRdb shows in-frame clones only, minus some. This sample carries about 130,000 clones, under 90% of them seen once, and the ten largest clones take approximately 3.5%. What was sequenced was PBMCs. Source of these receptors: a woman aged 40-49 years in good health and CMV-seropositive.

The V and J genes are TRBV10-2 and TRBJ2-7, with D maybe TRBD1 (6 bases). Trimming stripped 1 base from V and 3 bases from J, with 10 bases between. Germline CDR1 is WSHSY and CDR2 is SAAADI. CDR3 length: 14 residues. In DNA, the CDR3 is TGCGCCAGCAGTGAGTTTGGCAGGGGCTACGAGCAGTACTTC. It codes for CASSEFGRGYEQYF.

The rearrangement uses TRBV25-1 and TRBJ1-1; 9 nucleotides agree with TRBD1. Unmatched junction bases numbered 7, after V lost 4 bases and J lost 7 bases. CDR1 and CDR2 (germline): MGHDK, SYGVNS. The CDR3 extends over 14 amino acids. CDR3 region: CASSATGGNGEAFF. The CDR3 nucleotides are TGTGCCAGCAGTGCGACAGGGGGAAATGGTGAAGCTTTCTTT.

The J gene is TRBJ2-7, the V gene TRBV4-2; D call uncertain. This CDR3 contains 13 residues. Germline values: CDR1 LGHNA, CDR2 YNFKEQ. Trimming took off 4 bases at V and 3 bases at J, with 10 bases between the two ends. CDR3 residues: CASSPTGDYEQYF. As DNA, the CDR3 is TGTGCCAGCAGCCCCACCGGAGACTACGAGCAGTACTTC.

The genes are TRBV2 and TRBJ1-2; no reliable D call. The ends were cut back, 7 bases at V and 8 bases at J, with 26 bases in the middle. This CDR3 region has 16 residues. Germline CDR1 and CDR2: SNHLY and FYNNEI. The CDR3 DNA is TGTGCCAGCAATTTCTATCTCGGGGTATCCCCAGGAGGCTACACCTTC. This translates into CASNFYLGVSPGGYTF.

The chain combines TRBV5-1 with TRBJ2-3; TRBD1 might be the D (5 bases). The germline V gene has CDR1 SGHRS and CDR2 YFSETQ. V was pared by 1 base and J by 0 bases, with 9 bases between. The CDR3 contains 15 residues. The chain's CDR3 is CASSLSDISTDTQYF. In DNA, the CDR3 is TGCGCCAGCAGCTTGTCGGACATCAGCACAGATACGCAGTATTTT.

This rearrangement joins TRBV28 to TRBJ1-1; 8 nucleotides agree with TRBD1. The CDR3 extends over 14 amino acids. Germline V lookup: CDR1 MDHEN, CDR2 SYDVKM. Germline trimming cut 10 bases from V and 1 base from J; bases unmatched to any gene: 8. CDR3 sequence (DNA): TGTGCCACAAACAGGGGGGTAACGAACACTGAAGCTTTCTTT. Translating it yields CATNRGVTNTEAFF.

The rearrangement links TRBV10-1 to TRBJ2-7; no clear D. The length of the CDR3 is 11 residues. Germline loops: CDR1 WNHNN, CDR2 SYGVQD (reference sequence). With 1 base removed from V and 6 bases from J, the gap between germline ends came to 4 bases. CDR3 amino acids: CASSEFSEQYF. As DNA, the CDR3 is TGCGCCAGCAGTGAGTTCTCCGAGCAGTACTTC.

The V gene is TRBV5-4, the J gene TRBJ1-3; D ambiguous. V lost 1 base, J lost 0 bases, and 8 bases lay in between. This CDR3 is built from 15 residues. Germline CDR1 reads SGHNT; CDR2 reads YYREEE (reference sequence). The CDR3 DNA reads TGTGCCAGCAGCTTGATCGGAGTCTCTGGAAACACCATATATTTT. Translated, it gives CASSLIGVSGNTIYF.

CDR3 nucleotide sequence: TGTGCCAGCAGCCAAGGACAGGAGCAAGAGACCCAGTACTTC. This gives the protein CASSQGQEQETQYF. The rearrangement uses TRBV4-2 and TRBJ2-5, with a tentative D call TRBD1 (6 bases). Germline-derived CDR1 and CDR2 are LGHNA and YNFKEQ. Trimming stripped 1 base from V and 2 bases from J, with 8 bases between. This CDR3 has 14 residues.

The CDR3 DNA follows: TGCGCCAGCAGCCAAGATCTCGACAGGGGGCTAGATACGCAGTATTTT. Its protein is CASSQDLDRGLDTQYF. This sequence joins TRBV4-3 and TRBJ2-3, with TRBD1 matching 10 bases. The CDR3 has 16 amino acids. The germline CDR1 and CDR2 sequences are LGHNA and YSLEER. Trimming removed 0 bases from V and 5 bases from J; junction bases left unmatched: 5.

The gene calls are TRBV2 and TRBJ2-1; 7 bases are a match to TRBD2. Germline loops: CDR1 SNHLY, CDR2 FYNNEI. The CDR3 has 14 residues. Germline trimming cut 6 bases from V and 6 bases from J; bases unmatched to any gene: 8. The CDR3 sequence is CASRKRLAGNEQFF. The CDR3 bases are TGTGCCAGCAGGAAACGACTAGCAGGCAATGAGCAGTTCTTC.

The V and J genes are TRBV4-3 and TRBJ1-4; D remains ambiguous. V lost 4 bases and J 0 bases, leaving 9 bases between the germline ends. Germline V gene lookup returns CDR1 LGHNA and CDR2 YSLEER. The CDR3 is made up of 15 amino acids. CDR3: CASSPPGSTNEKLFF. The CDR3 DNA is TGCGCCAGCAGCCCACCGGGGTCAACTAATGAAAAACTGTTTTTT.

This chain uses TRBV15 with TRBJ1-2; D possibly corresponds to TRBD1 (6 bases). V gave up 2 bases and J gave up 5 bases, with 9 bases separating them. Germline CDR1 LNHNV, CDR2 YYDKDF (reference sequence). The CDR3 runs 13 residues. The CDR3 here is CATSRLQGYGYTF. Here the CDR3 DNA reads TGTGCCACCAGCAGATTACAGGGTTATGGCTACACCTTC.

This clone is a singleton in its sample. The J gene is TRBJ2-3, the V gene TRBV9, with 7 bases fitting TRBD2. CDR1 and CDR2 from the germline V gene are SGDLS and YYNGEE. With V trimmed by 4 bases and J by 2 bases, 10 bases remained unmatched. This CDR3 comprises 16 residues. This CDR3 is CASSPIAGLYTDTQYF. The DNA of the CDR3 is TGTGCCAGCAGCCCAATAGCGGGTTTATACACAGATACGCAGTATTTT.

This clone was seen a few times. V and J are TRBV29-1 and TRBJ2-7, with D tentatively TRBD1 (5 bases). The V and J ends lost 5 bases and 2 bases respectively, with 10 bases between them. The CDR3 covers 12 residues. CDR1 is SQVTM and CDR2 is ANQGSEA in the germline V gene. CDR3: CSVRTGAYEQYF. Written as DNA, the CDR3 is TGCAGCGTTCGTACAGGAGCCTACGAGCAGTACTTC.